These 15 T cell receptor beta chains came from one sample sequenced in a study of regulatory T cells in long-lasting Graves disease. Libraries of TCR beta came from iRepertoire HTBI primers plus Arm-PCR of CDR3 regions. TCRdb processed the multiplex PCR reads anew with MiXCR; each CDR3 protein has one entry. The data show around 460,000 distinct CDR3 sequences, around 13% seen once. Time point given: newly diagnosed GD, antithyroid drugs for less than 3 months. Making the TCR library involved RNA that had been extracted from PBMCs. These data were also reused for a study on T cells in Graves' hyperthyroidism and ophthalmopathy.

This sample comprised peripheral blood mononuclear cells (PBMCs), obtained at new diagnosis, from a patient treated with antithyroid drugs. All receptors derive from a woman in her forties or fifties with Graves disease.

This clonotype was picked up a small number of times. The V and J genes are TRBV6-1 and TRBJ2-2; TRBD2 aligns across 7 bases. Germline V CDR1 and CDR2: MNHNS, SASEGT. The CDR3 consists of 15 residues. Trimming took 5 bases from V and 5 from J; bases not matched to a gene: 8. This CDR3 reads CASSKRLAGTGELFF. DNA of the CDR3: TGTGCCAGCAGTAAGAGACTAGCAGGTACCGGGGAGCTGTTTTTT.

This clonotype was detected many times. This chain uses TRBV28 with TRBJ1-5; TRBD1 matches 12 bases. The CDR3 covers 19 residues. CDR1 and CDR2 (germline): MDHEN, SYDVKM. Trimming removed 5 bases from V and 0 bases from J; junction bases left unmatched: 11. The CDR3 sequence: CASSPPGQGAQDSNQPQHF. The CDR3 coding sequence is TGTGCCAGCAGTCCGCCGGGACAGGGGGCCCAAGATAGCAATCAGCCCCAGCATTTT.

The chain uses TRBV18 and TRBJ1-3, with 10 nucleotides matching TRBD1. In germline, CDR1 is KGHSH, CDR2 LQKENI. This CDR3 region has 15 residues. With V trimmed by 6 bases and J by 4 bases, 6 bases remained unmatched. DNA of the CDR3: TGTGCCAGCTCCCCCGGGACAGGGGTCGGAAACACCATATATTTT. Its translation: CASSPGTGVGNTIYF.

This clonotype was seen at least ten times. The DNA of the CDR3 is TGTGCCAGCAGTGAACTAGCGGGAGATGGTGAGCAGTTCTTC. Its translation is CASSELAGDGEQFF. This rearrangement joins TRBV6-1 to TRBJ2-1; 10 positions agree with TRBD2. The J segment lost 9 bases and the V segment lost 2 bases, leaving 4 bases of the junction unmatched. The CDR3 consists of 14 residues. Germline CDR1 is MNHNS and CDR2 is SASEGT.

In the case of this clonotype: It may be a read error: a sequence one base away is much more abundant. For the CDR3, the DNA is TGTGCCCGCAGTCCCCGGGCCGGCGGTGGCAATCAGCCCCAGCATTTT. Translation: CARSPRAGGGNQPQHF. This rearrangement joins TRBV27 to TRBJ1-5, with D unclear. The CDR3 extends over 16 amino acids. Germline V gene sequence: CDR1 MNHEY, CDR2 SMNVEV (reference sequence).

A few counts support this clonotype. The rearrangement uses TRBV3-1 and TRBJ2-6; 12 nucleotides match TRBD2. CDR1 is LGHDT, CDR2 YNNKEL, per germline (reference sequence). Germline trimming cut 9 bases from V and 1 base from J; bases unmatched to any gene: 4. This CDR3 has 16 residues. This CDR3 reads CARLAGGNSGANVLTF. The DNA of the CDR3 is TGTGCCAGGCTAGCGGGAGGGAATTCTGGGGCCAACGTCCTGACTTTC.

The chain recombines TRBV7-9 with TRBJ2-3, with D unresolved. CDR3 length: 14 residues. The germline CDR1 and CDR2 sequences are SEHNR and FQNEAQ (reference sequence). Trimming took 0 bases from V and 2 from J, leaving 6 bases between them. The CDR3 reads CASSLAEFTDTQYF. Here the CDR3 DNA reads TGTGCCAGCAGCTTAGCGGAGTTCACAGATACGCAGTATTTT.

At least ten counts were recorded for this clonotype. The chain has TRBV3-1 and TRBJ2-5; D perhaps matches TRBD2 (6 bases). CDR3 length: 15 residues. Per germline, CDR1 LGHDT and CDR2 YNNKEL (reference sequence). V was pared by 1 base and J by 4 bases, with 13 bases between. The CDR3 sequence: CASSQVPSEGETQYF. The CDR3 nucleotides read TGTGCCAGCAGCCAAGTCCCTAGCGAAGGAGAGACCCAGTACTTC.

This clonotype was picked up a small number of times. The chain links TRBV10-3 to TRBJ1-5; maybe TRBD1 (5 bases). From germline, CDR1 is ENHRY and CDR2 SYGVKD. The CDR3 totals 16 residues. Trimming cost V 10 bases and J 0 bases, with 19 bases left between them. CDR3 loop: CATQEPGFYSNQPQHF. The CDR3 region has the DNA TGTGCCACCCAGGAACCAGGGTTTTATAGCAATCAGCCCCAGCATTTT.

This clonotype was observed at least ten times. This chain connects TRBV27 to TRBJ1-5, with 8 bases matching TRBD1. V gave up 2 bases and J gave up 6 bases; unmatched junction bases: 3. This CDR3 region has 14 residues. The germline gives CDR1 MNHEY, CDR2 SMNVEV (reference sequence). The CDR3 DNA reads TGTGCCAGCAGTTTACGGACAGGGTTTCAGCCCCAGCATTTT. It translates to CASSLRTGFQPQHF.

The chain carries TRBV29-1 and TRBJ1-3; D not resolved. Germline loops: CDR1 SQVTM, CDR2 ANQGSEA. CDR3 length: 13 residues. Deletions cut 7 bases from V and 4 bases from J, with 14 bases between. CDR3 amino acids: CSALPVAGNTIYF. CDR3 DNA sequence: TGCAGCGCCCTGCCCGTCGCAGGAAACACCATATATTTT.

This clonotype was detected many times. The V and J genes are TRBV29-1 and TRBJ2-5; a possible D gene is TRBD1 (5 bases). Germline loops: CDR1 SQVTM, CDR2 ANQGSEA. This CDR3 comprises 11 residues. Between the trimmed V and J ends, which lost 7 bases and 2 bases, there was a span of 8 bases. CDR3 DNA: TGCAGCGAGACAGTTCAAGAGACCCAGTACTTC. It is translated as CSETVQETQYF.

This clonotype came up many times. The chain recombines TRBV4-2 with TRBJ2-7; 7 nucleotides agree with TRBD1. This CDR3 contains 14 residues. With 4 bases clipped from V and 0 bases from J, the junction kept 3 bases outside the gene matches. The germline V gene encodes CDR1 LGHNA and CDR2 YNFKEQ. CDR3 amino acids: CASSRTGSSYEQYF. CDR3 DNA sequence: TGTGCCAGCAGCCGGACAGGTAGCTCCTACGAGCAGTACTTC.

This clonotype was found many times. CDR3 protein: CSAGVQGSYNEQFF. Written as DNA, the CDR3 is TGCAGCGCTGGGGTACAGGGGAGTTACAATGAGCAGTTCTTC. This sequence joins TRBV29-1 and TRBJ2-1; TRBD1 agrees at 7 bases. Trimming cost V 7 bases and J 4 bases; bases outside gene matches: 10. Germline CDR1 and CDR2: SQVTM and ANQGSEA. CDR3 size: 14 residues.

For this clonotype: One base away lies a much larger clone, so this may be a sequencing read error. The gene calls are TRBV3-1 and TRBJ2-5, with unresolved D. Germline V lookup: CDR1 LGHDT, CDR2 YNNKEL (reference sequence). The CDR3 loop spans 14 amino acids. CDR3 in DNA: TGTGACAGCAGCCAAGGTCCCGCTACGAGGACCCAGTACTTC. The encoded protein is CDSSQGPATRTQYF.